Sequencing of this T cell receptor beta chain was carried out in a study of identical twins. This clonotype was detected a few times. MiXCR was run by TCRdb on the 5' RACE reads, yielding one entry per CDR3 protein. The data hold some 790,000 distinct CDR3 sequences, with over 15% observed a single time. This CDR3 has 14 amino acids. Germline V gene data show CDR1 as DFQATT and CDR2 as SNEGSKA (reference sequence). V lost 2 bases and J lost 6, with 15 bases in between. In addition, the sample was reused for a study of T cells expressing NK-cell markers. That paper adds: Most of the eight sequenced donors tested HCMV-seropositive; one tested seronegative.

The receptor comes from a woman younger than 30 in good health. The specimen sequenced was PBMCs. The chain combines TRBV20-1 with TRBJ2-3; D uncertain. This CDR3 reads CSARPVGRRDTQYF. Here the CDR3 DNA reads TGCAGTGCTAGACCCGTAGGACGGCGCGATACGCAGTATTTT.